This note documents a single T cell receptor (beta chain) sequence. The entry originates in a study of control samples from healthy donors and cancer patients. The CDR3 covers 15 residues. Germline V gene lookup returns CDR1 LNHDA and CDR2 SQIVND (reference sequence). V lost 3 bases and J 1 base, leaving 10 bases between the germline ends. TCRdb's table, derived via immunoSEQ multiplex PCR, lists solely in-frame clones and lacks some. This repertoire shows about 140,000 clones, around 88% found once; its top ten account for about 1.8%. The source is a man between 18 and 29 years old in good health. The sequenced sample was blood. The V gene is TRBV19, the J gene TRBJ2-1, with D perhaps TRBD2 (6 bases). The DNA for the CDR3 is TGTGCCAGTAGTATTTCAGGAGGGTCCTACAATGAGCAGTTCTTC. This sequence encodes CASSISGGSYNEQFF.